The 12 T cell receptor beta chains below were found in one sample sequenced in a study of regulatory T cells in long-lasting Graves disease. Regarding time point: newly diagnosed GD, antithyroid drugs for less than 3 months. PBMC RNA was the source of the TCR library. Relying on iRepertoire HTBI primers and Arm-PCR of CDR3 regions, the team built TCR beta libraries. TCRdb reprocessed the multiplex PCR reads via MiXCR and lists one record per CDR3 protein. The sample holds 350,000 to 400,000 distinct CDR3 sequences; around a sixth are singletons and the top ten take approximately 22%. Specimen: peripheral blood mononuclear cells (PBMCs), collected at new diagnosis, from a patient treated with antithyroid drugs. These receptors originate from a female donor with Graves disease.

In this sample, this clonotype turned up many times. The chain employs TRBV9 and TRBJ2-1, with D possibly TRBD1 on 5 matching bases. Trimming cost V 3 bases and J 5 bases, with 15 bases left between them. This CDR3 has 15 residues. Germline lookup yields CDR1 SGDLS and CDR2 YYNGEE. In DNA, the CDR3 is TGTGCCAGCAGCGGACGACAAGGGGATAACAATGAGCAGTTCTTC. It codes for CASSGRQGDNNEQFF.

This clonotype was found many times. The chain recombines TRBV18 with TRBJ1-1, with D uncertain. The V gene's germline CDR1 is KGHSH and CDR2 LQKENI. The CDR3 runs to 14 residues. Trimming shortened V by 2 bases and J by 6 bases, and 13 bases separated the two germline ends. CDR3 protein: CASSPGFSLPEAFF. The CDR3, as DNA: TGTGCCAGCTCACCAGGGTTTTCCCTCCCTGAAGCTTTCTTT. Combining the CDR3 with reference TRBV18 and TRBJ1-1 gives the whole variable domain NAGVMQNPRHLVRRRGQEARLRCSPMKGHSHVYWYRQLPEEGLKFMVYLQKENIIDESGMPKERFSAEFPKEGPSILRIQQVVRGDSAAYFCASSPGFSLPEAFFGQGTRLTVV.

This clonotype was picked up a small number of times. The junction departs from germline at one end; a sequencing error may be responsible. The chain joins TRBV29-1 to TRBJ2-5; D call uncertain. CDR1 and CDR2 from the germline V gene are SQVTM and ANQGSEA. The CDR3 has 14 residues. The CDR3 DNA reads as TGCAGCGTGGAAGGGTACGGACGACAAGAGACCCAGTACTTC. Translating gives CSVEGYGRQETQYF.

This clonotype occurred a few times. The J gene is TRBJ2-4, the V gene TRBV24-1; TRBD2 agrees at 8 bases. The germline CDR1 and CDR2 sequences are KGHDR and SFDVKD. CDR3 size: 18 residues. The V gene end was trimmed by 6 bases and the J gene end by 0 bases; junction bases not matched to a gene: 12. The DNA for the CDR3 is TGTGCCACCAGTAAAAACGGGGGGGCAGCTATAGCCAAAAACATTCAGTACTTC. Residues: CATSKNGGAAIAKNIQYF.

This clonotype has only a few counts. This chain uses TRBV9 with TRBJ1-6; a possible D gene is TRBD1 (5 bases). This CDR3 comprises 15 residues. V dropped 4 bases and J dropped 0 bases, with 8 bases sitting between them. The germline V gene encodes CDR1 SGDLS and CDR2 YYNGEE. CDR3 amino acids: CASSPDSSYNSPLHF. The CDR3 nucleotides read TGTGCCAGCAGCCCTGACAGCTCCTATAATTCACCCCTCCACTTT.

J is TRBJ2-2 and V is TRBV19, with D possibly TRBD1 on 6 matching bases. The V gene lost 1 base and the J gene lost 4 bases, with 10 bases spanning the gap. Germline-derived CDR1 and CDR2 are LNHDA and SQIVND (reference sequence). This CDR3 is built from 15 residues. The CDR3 coding sequence is TGTGCCAGTAGTATAGCTCGAGGGGGCACCGGGGAGCTGTTTTTT. This sequence encodes CASSIARGGTGELFF.

This clonotype was found many times. Written as DNA, the CDR3 is TGTGCCAGCTTGGAGGGGGCCTTAGGGACAGATACGCAGTATTTT. It yields the protein CASLEGALGTDTQYF. The chain has TRBV27 and TRBJ2-3, with D perhaps TRBD1 (7 bases). V lost 8 bases, J lost 3 bases, and 18 bases lay in between. The CDR3 is made up of 15 amino acids. Per germline, CDR1 MNHEY and CDR2 SMNVEV (reference sequence).

The rearrangement links TRBV7-2 to TRBJ2-1; D might be TRBD1 (5 bases). Germline CDR1 and CDR2: SGHTA and FQGNSA. CDR3 length equals 12 residues. V shed 1 base and J shed 9 bases, with 7 bases lying between them. CDR3 loop: CASSLEGIEQFF. The CDR3 DNA reads as TGTGCCAGCAGCTTAGAGGGGATTGAGCAGTTCTTC.

Many counts were recorded for this clonotype. The chain carries TRBV3-1 and TRBJ1-3, with D possibly TRBD1 on 5 matching bases. Trimming shortened V by 9 bases and J by 4 bases, and 13 bases separated the two germline ends. This CDR3 contains 13 residues. Germline V lookup: CDR1 LGHDT, CDR2 YNNKEL (reference sequence). CDR3 DNA sequence: TGTGCCAGTTGTGGGGGTTCGGGAAACACCATATATTTT. It specifies CASCGGSGNTIYF.

This clonotype has at least ten counts. This rearrangement joins TRBV27 to TRBJ1-6; D unresolved. Between the trimmed V and J ends, which lost 2 bases and 0 bases, there was a span of 14 bases. Germline CDR1 is MNHEY and CDR2 is SMNVEV (reference sequence). This CDR3 has 18 residues. In nucleotides, the CDR3 is TGTGCCAGCAGTTTAAACGGGCAGACAAGCTCCTATAATTCACCCCTCCACTTT. Translated: CASSLNGQTSSYNSPLHF.

This clonotype was observed at least ten times. The CDR3 DNA reads as TGTGCCAGCGCTAGGGGAGTCGATGAGCAGTTCTTC. This translates into CASARGVDEQFF. This rearrangement joins TRBV12-3 or TRBV12-4 to TRBJ2-1, with D tentatively TRBD1 or TRBD2 (5 bases each). Trimming cost V 8 bases and J 8 bases, with 13 bases left between them. This CDR3 is 12 amino acids long.

The V gene is TRBV19, the J gene TRBJ2-3; 7 bases align to TRBD1. V was clipped by 5 bases and J by 1 base; unmatched bases: 6. The CDR3 runs 15 residues. CDR1 LNHDA and CDR2 SQIVND come from the germline V gene (reference sequence). In DNA, the CDR3 is TGTGCCAGTAGTCCCGACAGGGACCGCACAGATACGCAGTATTTT. This translates into CASSPDRDRTDTQYF.